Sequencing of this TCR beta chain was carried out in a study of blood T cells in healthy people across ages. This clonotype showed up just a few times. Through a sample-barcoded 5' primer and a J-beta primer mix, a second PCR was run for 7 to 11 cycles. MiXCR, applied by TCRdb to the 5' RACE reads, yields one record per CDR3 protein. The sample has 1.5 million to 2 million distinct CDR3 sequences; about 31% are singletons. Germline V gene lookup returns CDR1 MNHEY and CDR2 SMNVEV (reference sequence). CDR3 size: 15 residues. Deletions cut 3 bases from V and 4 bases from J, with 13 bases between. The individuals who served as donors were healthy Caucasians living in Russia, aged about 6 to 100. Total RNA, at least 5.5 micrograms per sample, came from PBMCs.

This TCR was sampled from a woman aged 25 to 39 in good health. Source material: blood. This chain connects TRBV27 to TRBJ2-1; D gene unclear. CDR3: CASSFLSTGYNEQFF. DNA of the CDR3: TGTGCCAGCAGTTTCCTAAGTACGGGTTACAATGAGCAGTTCTTC.